This T cell receptor (beta chain) appears in the sequencing data of a study of blood T cell repertoires in COVID-19. Many counts were recorded for this clone. The germline CDR1 and CDR2 sequences are MNHEY and SMNVEV (reference sequence). Trimming shortened V by 2 bases and J by 4 bases, and 20 bases separated the two germline ends. The CDR3 length is 17 residues. As originally analysed: By means of reference gene primer amplification, nucleated cell counts were estimated. The repertoire was sequenced with immunoSEQ multiplex PCR; TCRdb's copy has only in-frame clones and lacks some. That table is the source of V, J and clone size, and D and trimming were worked out from the DNA. In the table there are more than 100,000 clones, 87% of which are singletons.

The material sequenced was peripheral blood. J is TRBJ1-1 and V is TRBV27; the D is unclear. This clonotype originated in a human donor in a cohort sampled during active COVID-19. The CDR3 reads CASSLAPRFEGGTEAFF. As DNA, the CDR3 is TGTGCCAGCAGTTTAGCCCCCAGGTTCGAGGGTGGCACTGAAGCTTTCTTT.